These 20 T cell receptor beta chains originate from one sample sequenced in a study of shared clonotypes between healthy human individuals. The naive CD8 population came from CD45RO-negative cells selected for CCR7, without terminally differentiated effector memory CD45RA+ cells. Clones were read by immunoSEQ multiplex PCR, and TCRdb kept only the in-frame ones, dropping some. This table has roughly 2 million clones, approximately 95% appearing once. The sequenced sample consisted of naive CD8+ T cells sorted from blood. These receptors were obtained from a young man in good health.

This sequence joins TRBV11-2 and TRBJ1-3; D perhaps matches TRBD1 (6 bases). Germline CDR1 and CDR2: SGHAT and FQNNGV. The germline V and J ends were trimmed by 2 bases and 2 bases, with 13 bases remaining between them. The CDR3 is 16 residues long. In DNA form, the CDR3 reads TGTGCCAGCAGCTTATATAGGGGGACAACTGGAAACACCATATATTTT. Translating it yields CASSLYRGTTGNTIYF. The variable domain in full, with the rest retrieved from reference TRBV11-2 and TRBJ1-3, is EAGVAQSPRYKIIEKRQSVAFWCNPISGHATLYWYQQILGQGPKLLIQFQNNGVVDDSQLPKDRFSAERLKGVDSTLKIQPAKLEDSAVYLCASSLYRGTTGNTIYFGEGSWLTVV.

The CDR3 loop is CASSRGTGVGNTIYF. CDR3 nucleotides: TGTGCCAGCAGTCGCGGGACAGGGGTCGGAAACACCATATATTTT. V is TRBV2 and J is TRBJ1-3; 10 bases map to TRBD1. V shed 5 bases, J shed 4 bases, and the junction held 5 bases outside the gene matches. Germline assignment: CDR1 SNHLY and CDR2 FYNNEI. CDR3 length equals 15 residues.

The chain recombines TRBV10-2 with TRBJ2-1; 9 bases fit TRBD1. Germline V gene sequence: CDR1 WSHSY, CDR2 SAAADI. The junction had 8 bases not matched to a gene; V was cut back by 4 bases and J by 7 bases. The CDR3 extends over 15 amino acids. CDR3 amino acids: CASSGAGQGGNEQFF. The CDR3 region has the DNA TGCGCCAGCAGTGGCGCGGGACAGGGAGGTAATGAGCAGTTCTTC.

In the case of this clone: The same CDR3 arises from other DNA sequences in this sample as well. This chain links TRBV7-9 with TRBJ2-2, with D perhaps TRBD1 (5 bases). The CDR3 sequence is 14 residues long. CDR1 and CDR2 from the germline V gene are SEHNR and FQNEAQ (reference sequence). With 2 bases removed from V and 1 base from J, the gap between germline ends came to 5 bases. In DNA form, the CDR3 reads TGTGCCAGCAGCTTAACAGGGAACACCGGGGAGCTGTTTTTT. This encodes CASSLTGNTGELFF.

The J gene is TRBJ2-2, the V gene TRBV6-5, with a tentative D call TRBD1 (8 bases). CDR1 is MNHEY and CDR2 is SVGAGI in the germline V gene. The CDR3 length is 14 residues. Trimming left V 5 bases short and J 6 bases short, with 13 bases between. Written as DNA, the CDR3 is TGTGCCAGCAGTACACAGGGGGGGCCCGGGGAGCTGTTTTTT. It encodes CASSTQGGPGELFF.

V usage is TRBV4-1 and J usage is TRBJ2-1; TRBD2 matches at 14 bases. This CDR3 has 18 amino acids. The germline V gene has CDR1 MGHRA and CDR2 YSYEKL. J was trimmed by 7 bases and V by 0 bases; bases with no gene match: 8. The CDR3 region is CASSQDQPGLAGVNEQFF. In DNA, the CDR3 is TGCGCCAGCAGCCAAGATCAGCCGGGACTAGCGGGAGTTAATGAGCAGTTCTTC.

The J gene is TRBJ2-5, the V gene TRBV30; D ambiguous. V was trimmed by 0 bases and J by 5 bases, leaving 16 bases between them. The CDR3 extends over 15 amino acids. CDR1 is GTSNPN and CDR2 is SVGIG in the germline V gene (reference sequence). CDR3 loop: CAWSVLGMSAETQYF. The CDR3 DNA sequence: TGTGCCTGGAGTGTACTGGGCATGTCCGCGGAGACCCAGTACTTC.

J is TRBJ2-1 and V is TRBV9; TRBD1 might be the D (5 bases). The CDR3 length is 15 residues. The germline V and J ends were trimmed by 0 bases and 4 bases, with 11 bases remaining between them. Germline V gene lookup returns CDR1 SGDLS and CDR2 YYNGEE. As DNA, the CDR3 is TGTGCCAGCAGCGTAGAGGGGCACGATTACAATGAGCAGTTCTTC. This gives the protein CASSVEGHDYNEQFF.

The V and J genes are TRBV7-9 and TRBJ1-2, with TRBD1 identical over 8 bases. This CDR3 has 13 amino acids. The V gene's germline CDR1 is SEHNR and CDR2 FQNEAQ (reference sequence). The V gene end was trimmed by 8 bases and the J gene end by 3 bases; junction bases not matched to a gene: 5. CDR3 in amino acids: CASGPDRDYGYTF. DNA for the CDR3: TGTGCCAGCGGTCCGGACAGGGACTATGGCTACACCTTC.

The V call is TRBV6-5, the J call TRBJ2-3, with D perhaps assigned TRBD1 or TRBD2 (6 bases each). V lost 2 bases and J lost 2, with 11 bases in between. The CDR3 is made up of 15 amino acids. Germline values: CDR1 MNHEY, CDR2 SVGAGI. CDR3 coding DNA: TGTGCCAGCAGTTACCGGGGGCCCTCCACAGATACGCAGTATTTT. It encodes CASSYRGPSTDTQYF.

The chain uses TRBV7-9 and TRBJ2-7; 8 nucleotides align to TRBD1. Germline-derived CDR1 and CDR2 are SEHNR and FQNEAQ (reference sequence). Trimming cost V 4 bases and J 9 bases; bases outside gene matches: 11. The length of the CDR3 is 14 residues. CDR3 loop: CASSSPGQADRQYF. The CDR3 nucleotides are TGTGCCAGCAGCTCGCCGGGACAGGCCGACCGGCAGTACTTC.

This rearrangement joins TRBV27 to TRBJ2-3; TRBD2 matches 7 bases. The CDR3 totals 14 residues. With V trimmed by 4 bases and J by 4 bases, 5 bases remained unmatched. The germline CDR1 and CDR2 sequences are MNHEY and SMNVEV (reference sequence). The CDR3 DNA is TGTGCCAGCAGTTGGAGCGGGGCCTCAGATACGCAGTATTTT. Residues: CASSWSGASDTQYF.

The chain carries TRBV2 and TRBJ1-5; perhaps TRBD1 as D (5 bases). V was trimmed by 1 base and J by 0 bases, leaving 10 bases between them. Germline CDR1 SNHLY, CDR2 FYNNEI. This CDR3 is built from 16 residues. The CDR3 region is CASSEGPGGSNQPQHF. The CDR3 DNA is TGTGCCAGCAGTGAAGGTCCGGGGGGTAGCAATCAGCCCCAGCATTTT.

CDR3 sequence reads: CASSPAGWDTQYF. CDR3 DNA sequence: TGTGCCAGCAGCCCTGCGGGCTGGGATACGCAGTATTTT. The rearrangement uses TRBV5-4 and TRBJ2-3, with a tentative D call TRBD2 (5 bases). The V gene's germline CDR1 is SGHNT and CDR2 YYREEE (reference sequence). CDR3 length: 13 amino acids. Trimming cost V 4 bases and J 6 bases, with 12 bases left between them. The full variable domain, rest sourced from reference TRBV5-4 and TRBJ2-3, is ETGVTQSPTHLIKTRGQQVTLRCSSQSGHNTVSWYQQALGQGPQFIFQYYREEENGRGNFPPRFSGLQFPNYSSELNVNALELDDSALYLCASSPAGWDTQYFGPGTRLTVL.

The chain employs TRBV4-3 and TRBJ1-5; 7 nucleotides line up with TRBD1. CDR3 size: 15 residues. Germline V lookup: CDR1 LGHNA, CDR2 YSLEER. The V gene end was trimmed by 0 bases and the J gene end by 6 bases; junction bases not matched to a gene: 5. The CDR3 protein is CASSQDKAGGQPQHF. CDR3 DNA sequence: TGCGCCAGCAGCCAAGATAAGGCAGGGGGTCAGCCCCAGCATTTT.

The chain uses TRBV7-2 and TRBJ2-7, with 12 bases identical to TRBD2. CDR3 size: 16 residues. Germline V lookup: CDR1 SGHTA, CDR2 FQGNSA. The V gene end was trimmed by 5 bases and the J gene end by 6 bases; junction bases not matched to a gene: 11. The CDR3 loop is CASSLRTSGVFSEQYF. CDR3 bases: TGTGCCAGCAGCCTCCGGACTAGCGGGGTATTTAGCGAGCAGTACTTC.

This chain connects TRBV25-1 to TRBJ2-3; D might be TRBD1 (5 bases). Germline CDR1 and CDR2: MGHDK and SYGVNS. The CDR3 spans 16 residues. V was cut by 6 bases and J by 4 bases, with 20 bases left in between. For the CDR3, the DNA is TGTGCCAGCAGCCTGATGGACAAAGCTTCCTCAGATACGCAGTATTTT. It codes for CASSLMDKASSDTQYF. The full variable domain, completed using reference TRBV25-1 and TRBJ2-3, is EADIYQTPRYLVIGTGKKITLECSQTMGHDKMYWYQQDPGMELHLIHYSYGVNSTEKGDLSSESTVSRIRTEHFPLTLESARPSHTSQYLCASSLMDKASSDTQYFGPGTRLTVL.

V gene TRBV2 combines with J gene TRBJ2-5; 9 bases align to TRBD2. J was trimmed by 5 bases and V by 3 bases; bases with no gene match: 4. This CDR3 has 14 residues. CDR1 and CDR2 (germline): SNHLY, FYNNEI. The CDR3 sequence: CASSEGLADETQYF. DNA of the CDR3: TGTGCCAGCAGTGAGGGACTAGCCGACGAGACCCAGTACTTC.

This chain connects TRBV14 to TRBJ2-5; TRBD2 matches 8 bases. The CDR3 runs 18 residues. Per germline, CDR1 SGHDN and CDR2 FVKESK. V shed 1 base and J 6 bases; nucleotides not matched to a gene: 16. The CDR3 protein is CASSQGGVERETRKTQYF. In DNA form, the CDR3 reads TGTGCCAGCAGCCAAGGCGGGGTAGAGCGGGAGACTAGAAAGACCCAGTACTTC.

The gene calls are TRBV13 and TRBJ2-3, with 13 bases identical to TRBD2. In germline, CDR1 is PRHDT, CDR2 FYEKMQ (reference sequence). The CDR3 has 16 residues. The junction had 7 bases not matched to a gene; V was cut back by 4 bases and J by 6 bases. The CDR3 DNA follows: TGTGCCAGCAGCTCAATACTAGCGGGGGGGCGGGATACGCAGTATTTT. Its translation is CASSSILAGGRDTQYF.